The sequence of this T cell receptor (beta chain) was determined in a study of blood T cell repertoires in COVID-19. Study context: The United States, Italy and Spain were the sources of the acute and convalescent COVID-19 samples. PBMCs, B-cell-depleted T cells, or T cells provided the cDNA or gDNA that made up the material.

The CDR3 runs to 14 residues. Trimming removed 5 bases from V and 3 bases from J; junction bases left unmatched: 7. The germline CDR1 and CDR2 sequences are SEHNR and FQNEAQ (reference sequence). Methods used by the authors: The assay estimated nucleated cells by amplifying reference gene primers. Assay used: immunoSEQ multiplex PCR; TCRdb lists only in-frame clones, some missing. The V and J calls and clone size were taken over from that table, and D and trimming were inferred from the DNA. The sample holds some 45,000 clones, over 80% seen once. J is TRBJ2-7 and V is TRBV7-9, with 7 bases lining up with TRBD1. This TCR was sampled from a human donor in a cohort sampled during active COVID-19. Sequenced input: peripheral blood. The CDR3 DNA follows: TGTGCCAGCAGCCCCCAGACAGGGAGCTACGAGCAGTACTTC. It codes for CASSPQTGSYEQYF.